A single sample gave rise to the 8 T cell receptor beta chains below, sequenced in a study of T cells after yellow fever vaccination. TCRdb re-analysed the 5' RACE reads in MiXCR, keeping a single row per CDR3 protein. Of approximately 610,000 distinct CDR3 sequences in the sample, 17% are singletons; the top ten hold roughly 17%. The sequenced sample was PBMCs, obtained 5 days after the first yellow fever vaccination. The receptors were gathered from a man between 18 and 35 years old who received the YFV17D yellow fever vaccine.

This clonotype has just a few counts. Here the CDR3 DNA reads TGTGCCAGCACCCTGACCTCTGGGGCCAACGTCCTGACTTTC. Translation gives CASTLTSGANVLTF. The chain is built from TRBV6-1 and TRBJ2-6; D not certain. V dropped 7 bases and J dropped 0 bases, with 7 bases sitting between them. The CDR3 is 14 amino acids. Germline loops: CDR1 MNHNS, CDR2 SASEGT.

This clonotype was seen a few times. The J gene is TRBJ2-2, the V gene TRBV12-3 or TRBV12-4; D perhaps matches TRBD2 (9 bases). The CDR3 spans 15 residues. Trimming took off 6 bases at V and 6 bases at J, with 17 bases between the two ends. The CDR3 protein is CASRTGGLAPGELFF. For the CDR3, the DNA is TGTGCCAGCAGAACAGGGGGACTAGCCCCCGGGGAGCTGTTTTTT.

This clonotype was counted a few times. The CDR3 spells CASSYSLAGGHNNEQFF. CDR3 sequence (DNA): TGTGCCAGCAGTTACTCATTAGCGGGGGGGCACAACAATGAGCAGTTCTTC. This chain connects TRBV6-5 to TRBJ2-1; TRBD2 aligns across 11 bases. This CDR3 has 17 amino acids. Germline V CDR1 and CDR2: MNHEY, SVGAGI. With 0 bases clipped from V and 5 bases from J, the junction kept 6 bases outside the gene matches.

The chain has TRBV20-1 and TRBJ1-6; no clear D gene. Germline CDR1 DFQATT, CDR2 SNEGSKA (reference sequence). CDR3 length equals 13 residues. V shed 2 bases and J shed 4 bases, with 6 bases lying between them. The CDR3 nucleotides are TGCAGTGCTAGACCAACGTATAATTCACCCCTCCACTTT. Protein sequence: CSARPTYNSPLHF.

The chain employs TRBV25-1 and TRBJ1-2; 9 nucleotides line up with TRBD1. This CDR3 region has 15 residues. V trimming: 3 bases; J trimming: 8 bases; junction bases outside the gene matches: 10. The germline V gene encodes CDR1 MGHDK and CDR2 SYGVNS. CDR3 in DNA: TGTGCCAGCAGTGATCCGGGACAGGGATATGGAGGCTACACCTTC. Encoded protein: CASSDPGQGYGGYTF.

The V call is TRBV30, the J call TRBJ1-1; 11 bases fit TRBD1. This CDR3 is 18 amino acids long. Germline CDR1 reads GTSNPN; CDR2 reads SVGIG (reference sequence). Unmatched junction bases numbered 16, after V lost 2 bases and J lost 5 bases. The CDR3 DNA follows: TGTGCCTGGAGTCCAAAATCCGGGACAGGGGGTAGATGGACTGAAGCTTTCTTT. Protein product: CAWSPKSGTGGRWTEAFF.

The rearrangement links TRBV12-5 to TRBJ2-1; a weak D match, TRBD2 (7 bases). The germline V gene encodes CDR1 LGHNT and CDR2 FRNRAP. The CDR3 is 16 amino acids. V lost 0 bases to trimming and J lost 7 bases, with 16 bases between them. The CDR3 sequence is CASGLVLGGVWNEQFF. The CDR3 DNA reads TGTGCTAGTGGTTTGGTACTAGGGGGGGTGTGGAATGAGCAGTTCTTC.

The chain is built from TRBV10-3 and TRBJ2-1; a weak D match, TRBD1 (8 bases). The CDR3 is made up of 12 amino acids. Per the germline V gene, CDR1 is ENHRY and CDR2 is SYGVKD. V lost 5 bases, J lost 9 bases, and 11 bases lay in between. The CDR3 region has the DNA TGTGCCATCAGTACAGGGGGGGGTGAGCAGTTCTTC. Its translation is CAISTGGGEQFF.